This is a list of T cell receptor beta chains from one sample in a study of CD8 T cells in ankylosing spondylitis. TCRdb reanalysed the 5' RACE reads using MiXCR and keeps one entry per CDR3 protein. This sample carries some 63,000 distinct CDR3 sequences, under 7.5% of them seen once, and the ten largest clones take around 5%. The material sequenced was synovial fluid, either unsorted or a sorted T cell fraction (not recorded which). Receptor source: a male donor with ankylosing spondylitis. Each CDR3 is given with its conserved first and last residue. Each record gives: V gene, D gene, J gene, clone size, CDR3 protein, CDR3 DNA. D genes are given only for firm matches. Some rows mark clone size as missing; the rest say once, few, many or name a class of expanded clone.

TRBV28	NA	TRBJ1-1	few	CASLNTPYTEAFF	TGTGCCAGCTTAAATACCCCCTACACTGAAGCTTTCTTT
TRBV12-5	TRBD2	TRBJ2-5	many	CASGFTYSGRARETQYF	TGTGCTAGTGGTTTCACCTATAGCGGGAGGGCCCGGGAGACCCAGTACTTC
TRBV28	NA	TRBJ2-7	NA	CASTRGSRRGYEQYF	TGTGCCAGCACCCGAGGGTCCCGCAGGGGATACGAGCAGTACTTC
TRBV20-1	NA	TRBJ2-3	NA	CSGGGGIPPGDTQYF	TGCAGTGGGGGAGGGGGGATACCGCCGGGGGATACGCAGTATTTT
TRBV5-1	TRBD1	TRBJ2-3	many	CASSRDGQGRADTQYF	TGCGCCAGCAGCAGAGATGGACAGGGTAGGGCAGATACGCAGTATTTT
TRBV5-6	TRBD1	TRBJ2-3	many	CASSLVDRGREADTQYF	TGTGCCAGCAGCTTGGTGGACAGGGGGCGTGAAGCAGATACGCAGTATTTT
TRBV12-3/TRBV12-4	NA	TRBJ2-5	many	CASSKDRSETQYF	TGTGCCAGCAGCAAAGACAGGTCGGAGACCCAGTACTTC
TRBV5-1	NA	TRBJ2-5	few	CASSLEVTGQETQYF	TGCGCCAGCAGCTTGGAAGTTACAGGCCAAGAGACCCAGTACTTC
TRBV12-5	NA	TRBJ2-5	NA	CASGLVDSQETQYF	TGTGCTAGTGGTTTGGTAGACAGCCAAGAGACCCAGTACTTC
TRBV28	TRBD1	TRBJ2-5	many	CASSDPGTVSQETQYF	TGTGCCAGCAGTGATCCCGGGACAGTTTCTCAAGAGACCCAGTACTTC
TRBV5-1	TRBD2	TRBJ2-1	medium-sized	CASSLTSGRSYNEQFF	TGCGCCAGCAGCTTGACTAGCGGGAGGTCCTACAATGAGCAGTTCTTC
TRBV10-2	NA	TRBJ2-1	NA	CASSVARSDNEQFF	TGCGCCAGCAGTGTTGCTAGATCTGACAATGAGCAGTTCTTC